Listed below are T cell receptor beta chains from one sample, sequenced in a study of shared clonotypes between healthy human individuals. TCRdb's table, derived via immunoSEQ multiplex PCR, lists solely in-frame clones and lacks some. The repertoire consists of some 2,100,000 clones, with approximately 95% occurring once and the leading ten covering 0.13%. What was sequenced was naive CD4+ T cells sorted from blood. The receptors originated from a man aged 18 to 29 in good health. Each CDR3 is given with its conserved first and last residue. D genes are given only for firm matches. Size is stated for part of the rows, as once, few or many counts, or as a class when the clone is expanded.

d_gene,j_gene,v_gene,abundance,CDR3aa,CDR3nt
-,TRBJ2-3,TRBV5-1,-,CASSLRGGADTQYF,TGCGCCAGCAGCTTAAGGGGGGGCGCAGATACGCAGTATTTT
-,TRBJ2-2,TRBV10-2,-,CASSWDTGELFF,TGCGCCAGCAGTTGGGACACCGGGGAGCTGTTTTTT
TRBD2,TRBJ2-1,TRBV19,-,CASSTTGLAGGTIEQFF,TGTGCCAGTAGTACGACAGGACTAGCGGGAGGGACAATTGAGCAGTTCTTC
-,TRBJ2-7,TRBV4-1,-,CASSHQGPPYEQYF,TGCGCCAGCAGCCACCAGGGCCCCCCCTACGAGCAGTACTTC
TRBD2,TRBJ2-1,TRBV4-3,-,CASSQDLGRVAYNEQFF,TGCGCCAGCAGCCAAGATCTCGGGAGGGTAGCCTACAATGAGCAGTTCTTC
-,TRBJ2-2,TRBV6-6,-,CASTMTRSNTGELFF,TGTGCCAGCACCATGACTAGATCGAACACCGGGGAGCTGTTTTTT
-,TRBJ2-5,TRBV7-2,once,CASSLLGKQETQYF,TGTGCCAGCAGCTTATTAGGGAAACAAGAGACCCAGTACTTC
TRBD1,TRBJ1-6,TRBV2,-,CASSRGQGPNSPLHF,TGTGCCAGCAGTAGGGGACAGGGTCCCAATTCACCCCTCCACTTT
TRBD2,TRBJ2-7,TRBV6-5,-,CASSYSPSGPYEQYF,TGTGCCAGCAGTTACTCCCCTAGCGGGCCATACGAGCAGTACTTC
TRBD1,TRBJ2-7,TRBV2,-,CASRRGGQGLYEQYF,TGTGCCAGCAGGAGGGGGGGACAGGGGTTATACGAGCAGTACTTC
-,TRBJ1-4,TRBV6-5,-,CASSPLTAGSEKLFF,TGTGCCAGCAGCCCTTTGACAGCTGGGTCCGAAAAACTGTTTTTT
-,TRBJ1-2,TRBV6-1,-,CASSGGGSTGYGYTF,TGTGCCAGCAGCGGCGGGGGCAGTACGGGCTATGGCTACACCTTC